The 8 T cell receptor beta chains below were found in one sample sequenced in a study. TCRdb re-called the 5' RACE reads through MiXCR, storing one row per CDR3 protein. The repertoire holds about 40,000 distinct CDR3 sequences, with about 20% as singletons. The sequenced sample consisted of naive CD4+ T cells sorted from a lymph node. The subset was: naive CD4+ T cells, CD4+CD45RA+CD25-. The origin of the receptors is a female donor with breast cancer.

With respect to this clonotype: This may be a read error: a much more frequent sequence differs by one nucleotide. The CDR3 region is CSAFSRGQSKEAQYF. CDR3 nucleotide sequence: TGCAGTGCTTTCTCCCGGGGACAGAGCAAAGAGGCCCAGTACTTC. The rearrangement links TRBV20-1 to TRBJ2-5, with 7 bases identical to TRBD1. From germline, CDR1 is DFQATT and CDR2 SNEGSKA (reference sequence). CDR3 length equals 15 residues.

This clonotype was seen a handful of times. V is TRBV20-1 and J is TRBJ2-7; D is unclear. Germline V gene lookup returns CDR1 DFQATT and CDR2 SNEGSKA (reference sequence). The CDR3 has 13 residues. V was shortened by 3 bases and J by 0 bases, with 9 bases between the two germline ends. This chain's CDR3 is CSASVPTSYEQYF. In DNA, the CDR3 is TGCAGTGCTAGTGTTCCGACCTCCTACGAGCAGTACTTC.

In its sample, this clonotype was seen once. CDR3 DNA: TGTGCCACCAGTGATGCAGGGAGCAATGAGCAGTTCTTC. Translated: CATSDAGSNEQFF. The chain employs TRBV24-1 and TRBJ2-1; D might be TRBD1 or TRBD2, each matching 5 bases. The V end lost 3 bases, the J end lost 6 bases, and 8 bases lay between the germline ends. Germline loops: CDR1 KGHDR, CDR2 SFDVKD. The CDR3 extends over 13 amino acids.

The rearrangement uses TRBV7-3 and TRBJ2-5, with a tentative D call TRBD1 (5 bases). CDR3 length equals 13 residues. The germline V and J ends were trimmed by 5 bases and 4 bases, with 11 bases remaining between them. Germline CDR1 is SGHTA and CDR2 is FQGTGA. In nucleotides, the CDR3 is TGTGCCAGCAGCGAGTCAGGGCTAGAGACCCAGTACTTC. Translation gives CASSESGLETQYF.

This clonotype was recorded a few times. V and J are TRBV2 and TRBJ1-2, with 7 bases identical to TRBD1. The CDR3 length is 17 residues. V gave up 2 bases and J gave up 2 bases; unmatched junction bases: 11. Looked up from germline, CDR1 is SNHLY and CDR2 is FYNNEI. The CDR3 region is CASSESSMTGLNYGYTF. The CDR3, as DNA: TGTGCCAGCAGTGAAAGTTCTATGACAGGGCTGAACTATGGCTACACCTTC.

This clonotype was found a few times. The rearrangement uses TRBV28 and TRBJ2-2, with a weak D call TRBD2 (5 bases). CDR1 is MDHEN, CDR2 SYDVKM, per germline. Trimming removed 6 bases from V and 8 bases from J, with 13 bases in between. This CDR3 region has 13 residues. The CDR3 is CASREGLWGELFF. The CDR3 DNA reads as TGTGCCAGCAGGGAAGGACTTTGGGGGGAGCTGTTTTTT.

This chain uses TRBV5-5 with TRBJ2-3; possibly TRBD1 or TRBD2 for D (5 bases each). The CDR3 consists of 15 residues. Trimming removed 4 bases at V and 5 bases at J, with 17 bases between. CDR1 is SGHKS and CDR2 is YYEKEE in the germline V gene (reference sequence). CDR3 in amino acids: CASSGLGWGIDTQYF. The CDR3 nucleotides are TGTGCCAGCAGCGGATTGGGTTGGGGGATAGATACGCAGTATTTT.

This clonotype has just a few counts. The chain links TRBV2 to TRBJ2-5, with TRBD1 matching over 7 bases. This CDR3 comprises 15 residues. V lost 2 bases to trimming and J lost 4 bases; unmatched junction nucleotides: 7. Germline loops: CDR1 SNHLY, CDR2 FYNNEI. The CDR3 loop reads CASSELEGQVETQYF. CDR3 nucleotide sequence: TGTGCCAGCAGTGAACTGGAAGGACAGGTAGAGACCCAGTACTTC.